These 3 T cell receptor beta chains were all obtained from the same sample, sequenced in a study of naive and memory T cell subsets. Ligated cDNA underwent four rounds of PCR with nested alpha and beta constant region primers and SP2. A single record per CDR3 protein comes from TCRdb applying MiXCR to the 5' RACE reads. The sample lists 55,000 to 65,000 distinct CDR3 sequences, 8% occurring once. A UMI-containing oligonucleotide was joined by 3' ligation to the TCR cDNA template. Every receptor here comes from a female donor in good health.

The table lists this clonotype with many counts. The V gene is TRBV4-2, the J gene TRBJ1-1; tentative D call: TRBD1 (6 bases). V shed 3 bases and J shed 1 base, with 12 bases lying between them. Germline V gene lookup returns CDR1 LGHNA and CDR2 YNFKEQ. This CDR3 is 15 amino acids long. The CDR3 nucleotides are TGTGCCAGCAGCCAGGGGGACACTAAGAACACTGAAGCTTTCTTT. This gives the protein CASSQGDTKNTEAFF.

This clonotype was counted a few times. The chain recombines TRBV18 with TRBJ2-7; 7 bases fit TRBD1. Germline values: CDR1 KGHSH, CDR2 LQKENI. Unmatched junction bases numbered 4, after V lost 2 bases and J lost 3 bases. The CDR3 is 14 residues long. The CDR3 here is CASSPEGQSYEQYF. For the CDR3, the DNA is TGTGCCAGCTCACCAGAGGGACAGAGCTACGAGCAGTACTTC.

V usage is TRBV18 and J usage is TRBJ2-5; D unclear. The V end was cut by 4 bases, the J end by 2 bases, with 11 bases between. Germline CDR1 reads KGHSH; CDR2 reads LQKENI. The CDR3 runs 14 residues. CDR3 region: CASSQAGIQETQYF. CDR3 coding DNA: TGTGCCAGCTCACAAGCAGGCATTCAAGAGACCCAGTACTTC. The whole variable domain, remainder taken from reference TRBV18 and TRBJ2-5, is NAGVMQNPRHLVRRRGQEARLRCSPMKGHSHVYWYRQLPEEGLKFMVYLQKENIIDESGMPKERFSAEFPKEGPSILRIQQVVRGDSAAYFCASSQAGIQETQYFGPGTRLLVL.